The next 8 T cell receptor beta chains were all read from a single sample in a study of cytomegalovirus exposure and HLA in healthy donors. Vbeta (60) and Jbeta (13) primers were used in the PCR. The data were produced by immunoSEQ multiplex PCR, yet TCRdb's version contains in-frame clones alone and is incomplete. The repertoire holds 120,000 to 150,000 clones, with about 80% as singletons. Material for sequencing was PBMCs. The receptors come from a man aged 18 to 29 in good health and CMV-seronegative.

V is TRBV30 and J is TRBJ2-7; 7 bases map to TRBD2. The length of the CDR3 is 13 residues. CDR1 is GTSNPN, CDR2 SVGIG, per germline (reference sequence). V shed 5 bases and J 2 bases; nucleotides not matched to a gene: 6. The DNA for the CDR3 is TGTGCCTGGGAACTGGGGGGGGCCTACGAGCAGTACTTC. This sequence encodes CAWELGGAYEQYF.

V and J are TRBV10-3 and TRBJ2-5, with D unclear. The V and J ends lost 0 bases and 8 bases respectively, with 7 bases between them. The CDR3 is 12 amino acids. Germline CDR1 ENHRY, CDR2 SYGVKD. The CDR3 protein is CAISESRSTQYF. CDR3 DNA sequence: TGTGCCATCAGTGAGTCTAGGAGTACCCAGTACTTC.

Details on this clone: A single base separates this from a much larger clone, so it may be a read error. The chain employs TRBV6-4 and TRBJ2-1; 9 nucleotides align to TRBD2. CDR3 size: 15 residues. Losses at the gene ends were 4 bases for V and 0 bases for J; bases not matched to a gene: 1. Germline lookup yields CDR1 MRHNA and CDR2 SNTAGT. The CDR3 DNA is TGTGCCAGCAGTGCACTAGCGGGCTCCTACAATGAGCAGTTCTTC. Its protein is CASSALAGSYNEQFF.

The chain couples TRBV6-4 to TRBJ2-3; 10 nucleotides match TRBD2. The junction had 4 bases not matched to a gene; V was cut back by 2 bases and J by 5 bases. The CDR3 length is 15 residues. The V gene's germline CDR1 is MRHNA and CDR2 SNTAGT. DNA for the CDR3: TGTGCCAGCAGTGACGTAGCGGGGGGCCGAGATACGCAGTATTTT. It translates to CASSDVAGGRDTQYF.

The V gene is TRBV30, the J gene TRBJ1-2; 10 nucleotides line up with TRBD1. V was pared by 3 bases and J by 5 bases, with 27 bases of the junction left unmatched. The CDR3 runs 21 residues. Germline V gene data show CDR1 as GTSNPN and CDR2 as SVGIG (reference sequence). The CDR3 reads CAWRVPKPLRWTGGSVYGYTF. The CDR3, as DNA: TGTGCCTGGAGAGTCCCCAAACCGCTTCGGTGGACAGGGGGAAGTGTTTATGGCTACACCTTC.

This clone was seen a handful of times. The chain joins TRBV11-3 to TRBJ2-6, with 7 positions matching TRBD1. Germline-derived CDR1 and CDR2 are SGHNT and YENEEA. Germline trimming cut 5 bases from V and 0 bases from J; bases unmatched to any gene: 10. This CDR3 has 18 amino acids. The chain's CDR3 is CASSRGMQGVSGANVLTF. The CDR3 DNA follows: TGTGCCAGCAGCCGTGGTATGCAGGGGGTCTCTGGGGCCAACGTCCTGACTTTC.

This clone was observed a single time. The rearrangement links TRBV6-1 to TRBJ2-3; D gene uncertain. CDR1 MNHNS and CDR2 SASEGT come from the germline V gene. CDR3 length equals 12 residues. Between the trimmed V and J ends, which lost 7 bases and 0 bases, there was a span of 5 bases. The CDR3 loop is CASTGSTDTQYF. The CDR3 nucleotides read TGTGCCAGCACGGGTAGCACAGATACGCAGTATTTT.

The V call is TRBV29-1, the J call TRBJ2-1; 8 bases fit TRBD1. After removal of 4 bases from V and 6 bases from J, the junction contained 8 bases not matched to a gene. This CDR3 has 14 amino acids. Germline-derived CDR1 and CDR2 are SQVTM and ANQGSEA. CDR3 nucleotides: TGCAGCGTTGTCAGAAGCGGACAGGGCAATGAGCAGTTCTTC. Encoded protein: CSVVRSGQGNEQFF.